This TCR beta chain was identified during a study of blood T cells in healthy people across ages. The overall study: Capturing about one barcoded beta molecule per two T cells was achieved by template switching.

Alongside a J-beta primer mix, a sample-barcoded 5' primer served in a second PCR lasting about 6 to 12 cycles. TCRdb passed the 5' RACE reads through MiXCR, listing each CDR3 protein once. The sample gives just under 550,000 distinct CDR3 sequences, approximately 25% of which show up once; roughly 9.4% is in the top ten. Study outcomes and limitations: In the absence of known donor CMV status, changes in expanded clonotypes were possibly confounded. A strong correlation between TCR beta diversity and naive T cell percentage was seen.

This clonotype appeared a few times. As yet, its antigen is unknown. Germline is not matched at one junction end, which may reflect a read error. There are 15 residues in the CDR3. CDR1 is ENHRY and CDR2 is SYGVKD in the germline V gene. The sample was also reused in another study, on T cells of mothers and their children. From that report: Overlap ran slightly, non-significantly higher for related than unrelated mother-child pairs.

V and J are TRBV10-3 and TRBJ2-5; 7 nucleotides align to TRBD1. Matching the DNA end better, TRBJ2-1 makes the J call doubtful. The sequenced material came from blood. This TCR derives from a boy younger than 18 in good health. The CDR3 sequence: CAIGDGTAGYNEQFF. CDR3 coding DNA: TGTGCCATCGGTGACGGGACAGCCGGATACAATGAGCAGTTCTTC.